The entry below describes one T cell receptor beta chain. This clonotype was seen ten or more times. No antigen is known for it. No base qualities exist here, and no much larger clone lies one base off it. The CDR3 starts with the cysteine, ends with the phenylalanine, and has 12 residues. Only the CDR3 part of the read is kept: 36 bases, read in frame from the first base. The method behind the library was PCR. The sequencing machine was an Illumina HiSeq 2500. TCR library preparation used molecular barcoding, with unique molecular identifiers applied to normalize quantification of the TCRbeta repertoire. In TCRdb, the public reads were trimmed at Q25 with fastp and aligned with MiXCR, with productive beta chains retained. Records with the same CDR3 protein are collapsed into one entry carrying the most frequent genes and DNA. Within this sample are some 200,000 distinct CDR3 sequences, with about a tenth of them counted one time only. Of the sample, over 25% falls within the top ten clones.

Explained via the paper, the treatment or condition label denotes: allogeneic hematopoietic cell transplantation with graft depleted of TCRalphabeta T cells and CD19 B cells. Transplant recipients were children who received TCRalphabeta/CD19-depleted allogeneic hematopoietic cell grafts. The sample originates from a study of T-cell reconstitution after alpha-beta-depleted transplantation in children (dated by TCRdb to the mid-2010s). About the full investigation: Using TCR repertoire profiling, the study quantitatively followed how T-cell immune reconstitution unfolded in children after TCRalphabeta/CD19-depleted allogeneic hematopoietic cell transplantation. Findings and caveats that apply to the study as a whole: About two months after transplant, the apparently early recovery of alphabetaT-cell counts reportedly depended on just several hundred clones that had expanded rapidly and came from non-depleted graft cells. The frequencies of hyperexpanded clones fell over the following months, and after one year, T-cell counts and TCRbeta diversity were mostly attributed to newly produced T cells. In some patients, the high TCRbeta diversity seen at day 60 was put down to recipient T cells and intrathymic progenitors that had survived conditioning.

The sample in question was PBMCs, obtained before TCRalphabeta/CD19-depleted stem cell transplant. The receptor chain draws on TRBV12-2 and TRBJ2-7. TRBV12-2 is a recognized pseudogene. This TCR came from a child in the first two years of life with acute myeloid leukemia, due to receive a stem cell transplant. CDR3 loop: CASRLRPYEQYF. The bases read TGTGCAAGTCGCTTACGACCCTACGAGCAGTACTTC.